This is a list of T cell receptor beta chains from one sample in a study of blood T cells in healthy people across ages. In TCRdb, the 5' RACE reads were re-called with MiXCR into one record per CDR3 protein. The data show over 1,500,000 distinct CDR3 sequences, roughly two fifths seen once. Sequencing was carried out using blood. The receptor source for this set is a human donor in good health. CDR3s include the opening cysteine and the closing phenylalanine or tryptophan. A D gene is named only where the DNA matches it firmly. Rows give clone size only sometimes, using once, few, many, or a class for an expanded clone.

size	V	D	J	CDR3	DNA
NA	TRBV10-3	NA	TRBJ2-7	CAISEGLQQYF	TGTGCCATCAGCGAAGGGTTGCAGCAGTACTTC
NA	TRBV20-1	NA	TRBJ2-6	CSARHQGTGANVLTF	TGCAGTGCTAGGCACCAGGGTACTGGGGCCAACGTCCTGACTTTC
NA	TRBV29-1	NA	TRBJ1-2	CSVEEGVNYGYTF	TGCAGCGTTGAGGAAGGGGTAAACTATGGCTACACCTTC
NA	TRBV7-2	NA	TRBJ2-4	CASSFGGGENIQYF	TGTGCCAGCAGCTTTGGGGGGGGCGAAAACATTCAGTACTTC
few	TRBV20-1	NA	TRBJ2-7	CSASRSGFSSYNEQYF	TGCAGTGCCTCCCGGAGCGGGTTTAGCTCCTACAATGAGCAGTACTTC
NA	TRBV9	NA	TRBJ2-3	CASSVLGGSTDTQYF	TGTGCCAGCAGCGTGCTCGGGGGCTCCACAGATACGCAGTATTTT
NA	TRBV20-1	NA	TRBJ2-2	CSARAHRVSGELFF	TGCAGTGCGAGAGCCCACAGGGTCTCCGGGGAGCTGTTTTTT
NA	TRBV6-2/TRBV6-3	NA	TRBJ2-1	CATIEANEQFF	TGTGCCACGATAGAGGCCAATGAGCAGTTCTTC
NA	TRBV7-2	NA	TRBJ1-6	CASSLRGASDSPLHF	TGTGCCAGCAGCTTAAGAGGGGCCTCGGATTCACCCCTCCACTTT
few	TRBV3-1	NA	TRBJ1-2	CASSQAMGGVRYGYTF	TGTGCCAGCAGCCAAGCCATGGGAGGTGTCCGCTATGGCTACACCTTC
many	TRBV4-3	NA	TRBJ1-2	CASSQDVRASNYGYTF	TGCGCCAGCAGCCAAGATGTAAGGGCATCGAACTATGGCTACACCTTC
NA	TRBV19	NA	TRBJ1-4	CASRTLATNEKLFF	TGTGCCAGTAGGACCCTCGCAACTAATGAAAAACTGTTTTTT
few	TRBV5-1	NA	TRBJ2-6	CASSLYLPGANVLTF	TGCGCCAGCAGCTTATACCTACCCGGGGCCAACGTCCTGACTTTC
NA	TRBV2	TRBD2	TRBJ2-7	CASSDPSGGAYEQYF	TGTGCCAGCAGTGACCCTAGCGGGGGGGCCTACGAGCAGTACTTC
NA	TRBV3-1	TRBD2	TRBJ2-5	CASSPSSGTSGGVETQYF	TGTGCCAGCAGCCCAAGTTCCGGGACTAGCGGGGGGGTCGAGACCCAGTACTTC
NA	TRBV2	NA	TRBJ1-2	CASSYAGQAGYTF	TGTGCCAGCAGTTACGCGGGACAAGCTGGCTACACCTTC
once	TRBV6-2/TRBV6-3	NA	TRBJ2-3	CASSYPINTQYF	TGTGCCAGCAGTTACCCTATCAATACGCAGTATTTT
NA	TRBV7-9	NA	TRBJ2-3	CAGSPGAGARDTQYF	TGTGCCGGCAGCCCCGGGGCAGGGGCAAGAGATACGCAGTATTTT
NA	TRBV6-2/TRBV6-3	TRBD1	TRBJ2-7	CASSPRDSSQYF	TGTGCCAGCAGCCCCCGGGACAGCTCCCAGTACTTC
NA	TRBV9	NA	TRBJ2-4	CASSVGGLREQYF	TGTGCCAGCAGCGTAGGGGGACTGAGGGAGCAGTACTTC
NA	TRBV4-3	TRBD1	TRBJ2-1	CSSSQAADRGNEQFF	TGCTCCAGCAGCCAAGCCGCGGACAGGGGGAATGAGCAGTTCTTC
NA	TRBV4-1	NA	TRBJ2-3	CASSQARSSDTQYF	TGCGCCAGCAGCCAGGCCCGGTCCTCAGATACGCAGTATTTT
NA	TRBV28	NA	TRBJ2-1	CASSLGPQERCVNEQFF	TGTGCCAGCAGTCTCGGACCTCAGGAGAGGTGTGTCAATGAGCAGTTCTTC
NA	TRBV6-1	NA	TRBJ1-5	CASSQGWTIRGSQHF	TGTGCCAGCAGTCAAGGGTGGACCATCCGGGGGTCCCAGCATTTT